This T cell receptor (beta chain) was retrieved from a study of PD-L1 blockade in urothelial cancer. CDR1 and CDR2 from the germline V gene are SGHAT and FQNNGV. This CDR3 comprises 15 residues. V lost 1 base to trimming and J lost 4 bases; unmatched junction nucleotides: 2. Generated by immunoSEQ multiplex PCR, the TCRdb table keeps only in-frame clones and is missing some. The sample contains about 30,000 clones, 70% to 90% of which appear only once. Sample: PBMCs, taken around atezolizumab (anti-PD-L1) treatment. The receptor comes from a man between 45 and 60 years old with urothelial cancer. The chain carries TRBV11-2 and TRBJ1-1, with 11 bases matching TRBD1. CDR3 DNA: TGTGCCAGCAGCTTAGCCGGGACAGGGGGCACTGAAGCTTTCTTT. Translating it yields CASSLAGTGGTEAFF.